This T cell receptor (beta chain) derives from a study of shared clonotypes between healthy human individuals. This CDR3 comprises 14 residues. Trimming cost V 3 bases and J 0 bases, with 9 bases left between them. Germline V gene lookup returns CDR1 KGHSH and CDR2 LQKENI. Regarding this clone: The antigen is undetermined. The sample has other DNA sequences that encode this CDR3 too.

General study points: It was the few donors that limited the genetic and exposure-history diversity represented. Shared clonotypes: approximately 5% naive CD4, 3.5% to 4% naive CD8, 2.3% memory CD4, under 0.5% memory CD8. Sample collection involved blood only; tissue repertoires are likely different.

In the original analysis: ImmunoSEQ only sent back junction sequences with no quality scores, so filtering was done differently. The data were produced by immunoSEQ multiplex PCR, yet TCRdb's version contains in-frame clones alone and is incomplete. That table gives V, J and clone size, and the DNA gave D and trimming. The sample gives about 1.5 million clones, approximately 98% of which show up once; less than 0.55% is in the top ten. The sequence came from a man aged 25 to 45 in good health. The sample was naive CD4+ T cells sorted from blood. The subset denotes: CD45RA+ positively selected. The rearrangement links TRBV18 to TRBJ2-7, with D maybe TRBD1 (5 bases). CDR3 DNA: TGTGCCAGCTCACCGACAGTAAGCTCCTACGAGCAGTACTTC. This codes for CASSPTVSSYEQYF.